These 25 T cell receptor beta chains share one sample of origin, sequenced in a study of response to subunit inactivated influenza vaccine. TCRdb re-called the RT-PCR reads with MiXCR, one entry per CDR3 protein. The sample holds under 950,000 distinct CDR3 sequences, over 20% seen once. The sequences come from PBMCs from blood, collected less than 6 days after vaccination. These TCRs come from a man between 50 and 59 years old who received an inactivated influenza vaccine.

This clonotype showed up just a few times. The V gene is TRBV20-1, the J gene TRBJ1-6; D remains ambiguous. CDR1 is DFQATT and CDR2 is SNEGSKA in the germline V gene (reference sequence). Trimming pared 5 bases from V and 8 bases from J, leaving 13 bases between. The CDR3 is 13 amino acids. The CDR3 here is CSALPTLYSPLHF. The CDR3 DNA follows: TGCAGTGCTCTTCCGACTCTTTATTCACCCCTCCACTTT.

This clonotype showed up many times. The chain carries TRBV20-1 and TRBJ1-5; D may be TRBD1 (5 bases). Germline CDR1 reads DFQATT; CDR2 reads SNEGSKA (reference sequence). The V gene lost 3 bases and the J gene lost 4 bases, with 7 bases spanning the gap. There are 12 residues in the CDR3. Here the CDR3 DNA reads TGCAGTGCTAGTCCAGGGAATCAGCCCCAGCATTTT. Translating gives CSASPGNQPQHF.

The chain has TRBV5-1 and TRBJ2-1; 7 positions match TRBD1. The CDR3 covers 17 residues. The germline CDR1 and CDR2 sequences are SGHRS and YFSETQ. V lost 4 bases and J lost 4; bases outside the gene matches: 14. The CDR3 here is CASSPNAGTVTYNEQFF. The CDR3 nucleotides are TGCGCCAGCAGCCCGAATGCCGGGACAGTTACTTACAATGAGCAGTTCTTC.

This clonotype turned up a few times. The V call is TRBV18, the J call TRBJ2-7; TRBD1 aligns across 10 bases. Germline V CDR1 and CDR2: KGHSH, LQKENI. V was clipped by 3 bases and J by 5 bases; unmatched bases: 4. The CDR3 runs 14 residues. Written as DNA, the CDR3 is TGTGCCAGCTCACCGGGACAGGGGAAGGACGAGCAGTACTTC. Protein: CASSPGQGKDEQYF.

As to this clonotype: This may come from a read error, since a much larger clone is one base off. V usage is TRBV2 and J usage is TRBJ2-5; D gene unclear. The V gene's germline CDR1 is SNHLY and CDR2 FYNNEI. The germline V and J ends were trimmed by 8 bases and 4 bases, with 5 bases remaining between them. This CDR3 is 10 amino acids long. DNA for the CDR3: TGTGCCAGCGGATCAGAGACCCAGTACTTC. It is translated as CASGSETQYF.

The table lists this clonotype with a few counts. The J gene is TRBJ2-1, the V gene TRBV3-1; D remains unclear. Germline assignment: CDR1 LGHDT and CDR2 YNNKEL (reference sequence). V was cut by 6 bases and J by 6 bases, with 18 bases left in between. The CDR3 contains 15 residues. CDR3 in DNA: TGTGCCAGCAGTTTTGGGCCGGTGATGGTCAATGAGCAGTTCTTC. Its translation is CASSFGPVMVNEQFF.

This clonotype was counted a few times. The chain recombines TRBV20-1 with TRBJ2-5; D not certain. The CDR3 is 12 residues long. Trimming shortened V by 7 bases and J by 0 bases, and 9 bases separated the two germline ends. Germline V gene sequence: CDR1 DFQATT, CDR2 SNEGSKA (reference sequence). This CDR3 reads CSGGRNQETQYF. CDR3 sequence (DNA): TGCAGTGGTGGGCGCAACCAAGAGACCCAGTACTTC.

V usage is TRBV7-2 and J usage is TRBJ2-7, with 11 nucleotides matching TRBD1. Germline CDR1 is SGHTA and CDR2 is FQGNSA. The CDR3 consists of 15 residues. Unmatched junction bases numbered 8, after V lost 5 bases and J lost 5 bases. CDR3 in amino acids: CASSPGQGAPNEQYF. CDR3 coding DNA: TGTGCCAGCAGCCCCGGACAGGGGGCGCCCAACGAGCAGTACTTC.

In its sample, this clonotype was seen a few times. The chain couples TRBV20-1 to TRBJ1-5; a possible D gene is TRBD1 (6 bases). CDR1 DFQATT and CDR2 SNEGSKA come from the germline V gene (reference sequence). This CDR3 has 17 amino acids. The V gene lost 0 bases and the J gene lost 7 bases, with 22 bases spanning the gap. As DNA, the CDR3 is TGCAGTGCTAGAGATACGCGGGGGACAAGGAGGGGGCAGCCCCAGCATTTT. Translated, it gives CSARDTRGTRRGQPQHF.

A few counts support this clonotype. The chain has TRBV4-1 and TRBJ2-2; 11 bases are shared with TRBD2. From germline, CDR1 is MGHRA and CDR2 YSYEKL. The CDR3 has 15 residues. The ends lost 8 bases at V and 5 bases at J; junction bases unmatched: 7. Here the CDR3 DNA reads TGCGCCAGCGAAGATTGGACTAGCGGGACCGGGGAGCTGTTTTTT. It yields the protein CASEDWTSGTGELFF.

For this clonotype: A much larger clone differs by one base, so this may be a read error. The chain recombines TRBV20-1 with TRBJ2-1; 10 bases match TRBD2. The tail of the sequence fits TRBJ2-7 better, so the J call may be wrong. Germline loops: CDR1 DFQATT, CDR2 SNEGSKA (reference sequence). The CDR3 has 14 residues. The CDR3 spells CSAWTSGTYNEQYF. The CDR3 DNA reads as TGCAGTGCTTGGACTAGCGGTACCTACAATGAGCAGTACTTC.

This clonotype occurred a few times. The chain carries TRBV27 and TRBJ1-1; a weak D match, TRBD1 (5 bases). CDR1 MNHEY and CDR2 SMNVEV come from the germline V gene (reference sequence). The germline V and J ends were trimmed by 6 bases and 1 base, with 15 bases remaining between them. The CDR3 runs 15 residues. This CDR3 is CASRVWGGTNTEAFF. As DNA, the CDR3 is TGTGCCAGCAGGGTATGGGGCGGTACGAACACTGAAGCTTTCTTT.

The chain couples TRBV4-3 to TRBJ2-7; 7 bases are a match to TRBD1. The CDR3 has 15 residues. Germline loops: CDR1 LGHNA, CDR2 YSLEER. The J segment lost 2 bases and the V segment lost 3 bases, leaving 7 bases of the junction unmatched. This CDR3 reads CASSQLTGVAYEQYF. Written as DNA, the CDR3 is TGCGCCAGCAGCCAGCTTACAGGGGTGGCCTACGAGCAGTACTTC.

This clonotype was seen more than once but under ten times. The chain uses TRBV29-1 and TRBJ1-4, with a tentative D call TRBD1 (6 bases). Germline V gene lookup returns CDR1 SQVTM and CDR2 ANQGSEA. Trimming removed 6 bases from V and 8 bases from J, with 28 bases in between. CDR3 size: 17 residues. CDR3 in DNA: TGCAGCGTCGCTCCGGGACAAATTGCGGCCGGTAGGGAAAAACTGTTTTTT. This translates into CSVAPGQIAAGREKLFF.

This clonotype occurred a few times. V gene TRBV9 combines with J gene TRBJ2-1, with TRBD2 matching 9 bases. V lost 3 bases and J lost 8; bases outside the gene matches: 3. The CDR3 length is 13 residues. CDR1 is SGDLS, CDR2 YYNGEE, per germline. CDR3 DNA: TGTGCCAGCAGCGGTAGCGGGGGCGATGAGCAGTTCTTC. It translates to CASSGSGGDEQFF. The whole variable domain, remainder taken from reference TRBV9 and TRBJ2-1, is DSGVTQTPKHLITATGQRVTLRCSPRSGDLSVYWYQQSLDQGLQFLIQYYNGEERAKGNILERFSAQQFPDLHSELNLSSLELGDSALYFCASSGSGGDEQFFGPGTRLTVL.

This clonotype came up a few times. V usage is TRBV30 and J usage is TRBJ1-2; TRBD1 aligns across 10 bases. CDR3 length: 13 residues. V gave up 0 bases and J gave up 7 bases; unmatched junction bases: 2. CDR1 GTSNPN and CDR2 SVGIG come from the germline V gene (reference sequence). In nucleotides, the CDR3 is TGTGCCTGGAGTGTGGGACAGGGGTTTGGCTACACCTTC. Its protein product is CAWSVGQGFGYTF.

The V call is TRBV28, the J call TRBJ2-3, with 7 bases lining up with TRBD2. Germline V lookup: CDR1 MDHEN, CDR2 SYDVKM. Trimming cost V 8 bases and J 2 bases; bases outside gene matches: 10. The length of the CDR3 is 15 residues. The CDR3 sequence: CASSNAGDPTDTQYF. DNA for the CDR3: TGTGCCAGCTCAAACGCGGGGGACCCCACAGATACGCAGTATTTT.

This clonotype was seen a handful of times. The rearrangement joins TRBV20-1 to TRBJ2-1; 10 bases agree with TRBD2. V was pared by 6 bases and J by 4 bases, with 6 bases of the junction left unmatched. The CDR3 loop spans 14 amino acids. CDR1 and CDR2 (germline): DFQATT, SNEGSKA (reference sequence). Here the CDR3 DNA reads TGCAGTGCCCTAAGCGGGAGGGAGTACAATGAGCAGTTCTTC. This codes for CSALSGREYNEQFF.

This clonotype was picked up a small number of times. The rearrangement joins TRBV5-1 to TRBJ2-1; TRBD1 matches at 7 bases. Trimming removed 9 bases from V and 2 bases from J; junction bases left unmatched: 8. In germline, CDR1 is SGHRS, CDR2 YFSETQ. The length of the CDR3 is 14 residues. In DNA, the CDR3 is TGCGCCACAAATCCAGGGGGAGCCTACAATGAGCAGTTCTTC. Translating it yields CATNPGGAYNEQFF.

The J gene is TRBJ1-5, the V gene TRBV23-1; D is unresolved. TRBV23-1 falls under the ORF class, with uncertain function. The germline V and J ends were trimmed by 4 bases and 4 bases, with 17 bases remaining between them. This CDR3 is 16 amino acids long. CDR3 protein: CASSPKEANPNQPQHF. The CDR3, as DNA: TGCGCCAGCAGTCCAAAAGAGGCCAATCCTAATCAGCCCCAGCATTTT.

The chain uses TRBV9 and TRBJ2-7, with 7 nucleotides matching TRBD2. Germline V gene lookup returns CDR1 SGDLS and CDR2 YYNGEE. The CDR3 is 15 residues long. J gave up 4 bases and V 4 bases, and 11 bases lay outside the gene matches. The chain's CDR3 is CASSPSGLPIYEQYF. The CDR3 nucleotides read TGTGCCAGCAGCCCTTCGGGACTACCGATTTACGAGCAGTACTTC.

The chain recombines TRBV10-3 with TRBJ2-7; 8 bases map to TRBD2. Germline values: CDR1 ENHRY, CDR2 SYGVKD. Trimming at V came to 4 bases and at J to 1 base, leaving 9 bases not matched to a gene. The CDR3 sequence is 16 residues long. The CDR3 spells CAISGVGSGSSYEQYF. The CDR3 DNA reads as TGTGCCATCAGTGGGGTCGGGAGCGGGAGTTCCTACGAGCAGTACTTC.

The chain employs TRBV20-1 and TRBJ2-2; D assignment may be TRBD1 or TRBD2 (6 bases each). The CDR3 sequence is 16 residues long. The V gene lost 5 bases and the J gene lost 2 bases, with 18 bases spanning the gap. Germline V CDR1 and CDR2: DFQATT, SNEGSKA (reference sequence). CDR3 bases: TGCAGTGCTCCAAAGGGGGGCAGGTATAACACCGGGGAGCTGTTTTTT. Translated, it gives CSAPKGGRYNTGELFF.

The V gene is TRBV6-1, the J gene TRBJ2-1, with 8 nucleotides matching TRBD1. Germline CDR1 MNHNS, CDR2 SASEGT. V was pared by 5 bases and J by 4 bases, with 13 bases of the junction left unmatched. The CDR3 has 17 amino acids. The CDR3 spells CASSTHQDRELYNEQFF. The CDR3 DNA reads TGTGCCAGCAGTACCCACCAGGACAGGGAACTTTACAATGAGCAGTTCTTC.

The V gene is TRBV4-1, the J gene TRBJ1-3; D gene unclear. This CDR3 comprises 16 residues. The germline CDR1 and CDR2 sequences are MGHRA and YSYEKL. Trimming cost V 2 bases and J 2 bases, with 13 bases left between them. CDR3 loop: CASSQSVRTAGNTIYF. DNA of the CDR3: TGCGCCAGCAGCCAATCGGTCCGAACAGCTGGAAACACCATATATTTT.